The present entry profiles one TCR beta chain with its context. Peripheral blood samples of around 11 milliliters were drawn from each donor. For the second PCR, which ran for 7 to 11 cycles, a sample-barcoded 5' primer and a J-beta primer mix were used. TCRdb processed the 5' RACE reads anew with MiXCR; each CDR3 protein has one entry. The sample lists 730,000 or so distinct CDR3 sequences; roughly 43% were seen once. The data belong to a study of blood T cells in healthy people across ages. Study-wide background: When template switching was applied, about one barcoded beta molecule was captured per two T cells.

Losses at the gene ends were 3 bases for V and 0 bases for J; bases not matched to a gene: 4. Germline CDR1 is SQVTM and CDR2 is ANQGSEA. The CDR3 length is 14 residues. The sample was blood. The chain links TRBV29-1 to TRBJ2-5, with 7 nucleotides matching TRBD1. The TCR comes from a woman aged 60 to 75 in good health. CDR3 nucleotide sequence: TGCAGCGTTGAGCCGGGACAGTACCAAGAGACCCAGTACTTC. Its protein product is CSVEPGQYQETQYF. Full variable domain (outside the CDR3, taken from reference TRBV29-1 and TRBJ2-5): SAVISQKPSRDICQRGTSLTIQCQVDSQVTMMFWYRQQPGQSLTLIATANQGSEATYESGFVIDKFPISRPNLTFSTLTVSNMSPEDSSIYLCSVEPGQYQETQYFGPGTRLLVL.